The TCR beta chain described here comes from a study of T cells after posttransplantation cyclophosphamide. With V trimmed by 2 bases and J by 4 bases, 4 bases remained unmatched. CDR1 is SGHTA and CDR2 is FQGTGA in the germline V gene. The CDR3 has 16 amino acids. Clones were read by immunoSEQ multiplex PCR, and TCRdb kept only the in-frame ones, dropping some. The sample contains 10,000 to 15,000 clones, approximately 82% of which appear only once. V and J are TRBV7-3 and TRBJ2-2; 10 bases match TRBD2. This clonotype was sampled from a man aged 45-65 years in good health, CMV-negative, and a related stem cell transplant donor. Sequenced material: memory CD4+ T cells sorted from PBMCs. The CDR3 DNA reads TGTGCCAGCAGCTTATCGGCTAGCGGGAGCACCGGGGAGCTGTTTTTT. It codes for CASSLSASGSTGELFF.